The rows below give T cell receptor beta chains drawn from one sample of a study of post-analysis software for immune sequencing data. TCRdb recomputed calls from the PCR reads with MiXCR, one row per CDR3 protein. Seen here are about 770,000 distinct CDR3 sequences, around 45% observed once, and the top ten hold roughly 5.2%. The sequenced material came from blood. The receptors come from a girl aged 5-17 years with multiple sclerosis. Each CDR3 is given with its conserved first and last residue. A D gene is named only where the DNA matches it firmly. Rows may omit the clone size; those that give it use once, few, many or a size class.

d_call clone_size j_call v_call cdr3_aa cdr3_nt
NA few TRBJ2-3 TRBV29-1 CSVSRDSTDTQYF TGCAGCGTAAGCCGGGACTCGACAGATACGCAGTATTTT
TRBD2 NA TRBJ2-7 TRBV12-3/TRBV12-4 CASSVSGGPVRYF TGTGCCAGCAGTGTCAGCGGGGGTCCAGTCCGGTACTTC
NA NA TRBJ1-1 TRBV4-2 CASSQVWMNTEAFF TGTGCCAGCAGCCAAGTTTGGATGAACACTGAAGCTTTCTTT
TRBD1 NA TRBJ2-7 TRBV7-2 CASSLERDRAYEQYF TGTGCCAGCAGCTTAGAGCGGGACAGGGCCTACGAGCAGTACTTC
NA NA TRBJ2-1 TRBV21-1 CASPERPSYNEQFF TGTGCCAGCCCGGAGCGTCCCTCCTACAATGAGCAGTTCTTC
NA NA TRBJ2-1 TRBV12-3/TRBV12-4 CASSLLPVEEQFF TGTGCCAGCAGTTTGCTCCCCGTGGAGGAGCAGTTCTTC
TRBD1 NA TRBJ2-5 TRBV20-1 CSASTGGGETQYF TGCAGTGCATCGACAGGGGGCGGAGAGACCCAGTACTTC
TRBD2 NA TRBJ2-3 TRBV4-3 CASSLQLAGGSTDTQYF TGCGCCAGCAGCCTCCAACTAGCGGGAGGGAGCACAGATACGCAGTATTTT
NA NA TRBJ2-7 TRBV6-5 CASSSGIVGETYEQYF TGTGCCAGCAGTTCCGGGATAGTGGGAGAGACCTACGAGCAGTACTTC
TRBD2 few TRBJ2-1 TRBV10-3 CAINSASGREAQFF TGTGCCATCAATTCGGCTAGCGGGAGGGAGGCGCAGTTCTTC
NA many TRBJ2-5 TRBV6-5 CASSASGFAETQYF TGTGCCAGCAGCGCTTCAGGGTTTGCAGAGACCCAGTACTTC
NA NA TRBJ2-3 TRBV12-3/TRBV12-4 CASSLWGRSTDTQYF TGTGCCAGCAGTTTGTGGGGGCGATCCACAGATACGCAGTATTTT
TRBD2 NA TRBJ2-3 TRBV15 CATSREGRETTDTQYF TGTGCCACCAGCAGAGAGGGGCGGGAGACTACAGATACGCAGTATTTT
NA NA TRBJ2-5 TRBV11-2 CASSPGPVAQYF TGTGCCAGCAGCCCGGGTCCCGTGGCCCAGTACTTC
NA once TRBJ2-3 TRBV5-1 CASSLSQGADTQYF TGCGCCAGCAGCTTGAGTCAGGGAGCAGATACGCAGTATTTT
TRBD2 NA TRBJ2-3 TRBV20-1 CSARDTSGYTDTQYF TGCAGTGCTAGAGATACTAGCGGCTACACAGATACGCAGTATTTT
TRBD1 NA TRBJ2-7 TRBV12-3/TRBV12-4 CASSRSPGQGSYEQYF TGTGCCAGCAGTCGGTCACCGGGACAGGGGTCCTACGAGCAGTACTTC
NA NA TRBJ1-2 TRBV5-5 CASSLRSENYGYTF TGTGCCAGCAGCTTGCGGTCCGAGAACTATGGCTACACCTTC
TRBD2 NA TRBJ2-5 TRBV7-2 CASSPPYGRGQETQYF TGTGCCAGCAGCCCACCATATGGGCGGGGGCAAGAGACCCAGTACTTC
TRBD1 few TRBJ1-2 TRBV7-2 CASSTWTGSYGYTF TGTGCCAGCAGCACGTGGACAGGCAGCTATGGCTACACCTTC
NA few TRBJ2-4 TRBV20-1 CSAPWASPISSLENIQYF TGCAGTGCCCCCTGGGCTAGCCCCATCAGTAGCCTGGAAAACATTCAGTACTTC
NA NA TRBJ1-1 TRBV6-5 CASSHGQRDTEAFF TGTGCCAGCAGTCATGGCCAGCGCGACACTGAAGCTTTCTTT
NA NA TRBJ2-7 TRBV7-8 CASSLAYGGSYEQYF TGTGCCAGCAGCTTAGCATATGGTGGCTCCTACGAGCAGTACTTC
NA NA TRBJ2-4 TRBV5-6 CASSFGLIQEQYF TGTGCCAGCAGCTTTGGGTTGATCCAGGAGCAGTACTTC
NA once TRBJ1-1 TRBV11-2 CASSTPSGVVNTEAFF TGTGCCAGCAGCACCCCTTCAGGGGTGGTGAACACTGAAGCTTTCTTT
NA NA TRBJ2-7 TRBV29-1 CSVVDSYHDAYEQYF TGCAGCGTTGTGGACAGCTACCATGATGCCTACGAGCAGTACTTC
NA NA TRBJ2-4 TRBV5-1 CASSIGAGKNIQYF TGCGCCAGCAGCATTGGAGCGGGCAAAAACATTCAGTACTTC
NA NA TRBJ2-5 TRBV24-1 CATSDSTGTYQETQYF TGTGCCACCAGTGATTCGACCGGGACCTATCAAGAGACCCAGTACTTC
TRBD2 NA TRBJ2-5 TRBV9 CASTSGVQETQYF TGTGCCAGTACTAGCGGGGTCCAAGAGACCCAGTACTTC
NA NA TRBJ2-3 TRBV29-1 CSLYRGGTDMQYF TGCAGCCTGTACAGGGGGGGCACAGATATGCAGTATTTT
TRBD2 few TRBJ2-1 TRBV4-1 CASSQVLAGGYNEQFF TGCGCCAGCAGCCAAGTACTAGCGGGGGGATACAATGAGCAGTTCTTC
TRBD1 NA TRBJ1-1 TRBV7-6 CASRATGLDTEAFF TGTGCCAGCAGGGCGACAGGGCTGGACACTGAAGCTTTCTTT
NA NA TRBJ2-7 TRBV6-5 CASSYGFTYEQYF TGTGCCAGCTCTTACGGGTTCACCTACGAGCAGTACTTC
NA few TRBJ2-5 TRBV6-2/TRBV6-3 CASSRYRTQETQYF TGTGCCAGCAGCCGGTACCGGACGCAAGAGACCCAGTACTTC
TRBD2 NA TRBJ2-7 TRBV12-3/TRBV12-4 CASSATRGLAGKYEQYF TGTGCCAGCAGTGCCACACGGGGACTAGCGGGAAAGTACGAGCAGTACTTC
NA NA TRBJ2-7 TRBV27 CAGSSGGAYEQYF TGTGCCGGCAGTTCAGGAGGAGCCTACGAGCAGTACTTC
NA NA TRBJ1-2 TRBV20-1 CSATDSSYGYTF TGCAGTGCTACGGACAGTAGCTATGGCTACACCTTC